The present T cell receptor (beta chain) was sequenced within a study of T cell changes during pregnancy in multiple sclerosis. TCRdb's table, derived via immunoSEQ multiplex PCR, lists solely in-frame clones and lacks some. There are under 80,000 clones in the sample; almost 95% occur only once, and around 2.3% lies in the top ten. Per the germline V gene, CDR1 is SGHVS and CDR2 is FNYEAQ. Deletions cut 5 bases from V and 3 bases from J, with 4 bases between. This CDR3 is built from 12 residues. The V gene is TRBV7-6, the J gene TRBJ2-2, with D unclear. This TCR was recovered from a female donor with multiple sclerosis, enrolled in a pregnancy study. The sequences come from peripheral blood, collected before pregnancy. In nucleotides, the CDR3 is TGTGCCAGCAGCCGAGACACCGGGGAGCTGTTTTTT. Protein: CASSRDTGELFF.